This T cell receptor beta chain was found in a study of blood T cell repertoires in COVID-19 (TCRdb year 2020). In the study overall: The collaborator samples originated in the United States, Italy and Spain and spanned the acute and convalescent phases of COVID-19. Deeply sampled blood TCRbeta repertoires from subjects exposed to, actively infected with, or recovered from COVID-19 were included in the dataset. Sample metadata almost always included a de-identified subject ID, COVID-19 status, age in years and sex. The repertoires were released in a freely available public database intended as a resource for research on the immune response to SARS-CoV-2. The samples were drawn from two sources: the first 160 participants of the ongoing ImmuneRACE study, and 1,200 or so subjects contributed by 6 global collaborators. The material from the prospective study consisted of cDNA or gDNA derived from T cells, B-cell-depleted T cells, or PBMCs. Where available, HLA class I and class II types were obtained from metadata supplied by the sample provider rather than from assay-based typing.

The CDR3 holds 12 amino acids from the cysteine to the phenylalanine. Only the CDR3 part of the read is kept: 36 bases, read in frame from the first base. V gives up 5 bases and J gives up 2 bases, and the segment between their germline ends measures 7 bases. Per the germline V gene, SGHVS is the CDR1 and FQNEAQ is the CDR2. In the prospective study, participants were about 18 to 100 years old, resided in 25 or so geographic areas of the United States, and were enrolled through a virtual design. In the prospective study, participants were assigned to cohorts based on the clinical history participants reported in a screening survey and a study questionnaire. Recovered participants in ImmuneRACE Cohort 3 were defined by two consecutive negative NP/OP PCR tests, clearance by a healthcare professional, or resolution of symptoms. Mobile phlebotomists in the prospective study collected whole blood, serum and a nasopharyngeal or oropharyngeal swab from every participant. Over a roughly 2-month period, participants in the prospective study had the option of providing additional blood draws and questionnaires. Before DNA extraction, blood samples from the prospective study were shipped at room temperature or frozen.

General findings and caveats noted by the study authors: How much clinical and demographic metadata was included differed by source and by participant, and the metadata was provided uncurated.

About this clone: Its antigen specificity is not known. The input lacks base qualities; no much larger clone sits a single base away.

TCRbeta CDR3 regions were amplified from genomic DNA by means of the immunoSEQ Assay, a bias-controlled multiplex PCR. The authors' analysis ran thus. The number of nucleated cells in each sample was estimated from the amplification of reference gene primers within the assay. To quantify the absolute abundance of each unique TCRbeta CDR3 rearrangement, sequence reads were collapsed and filtered. For each sample, productive Simpson clonality was calculated as the square root of Simpson's diversity index across productive rearrangements. As stored in TCRdb, this immuneACCESS dataset retains in-frame rearrangements with V and J assigned. A fraction of the clones does not appear; measured against another copy, unresolved V genes explain less than half of the discrepancy, and the remainder lacks a known reason. Clone size and the V and J calls come from that table; the DNA yielded D and trimming. The sample table lists 320,000 or so clones, roughly 87% of them with a count of one. The ten largest make up roughly 0.94% of the sample.

Sample: PBMCs or T cells enriched from blood (not recorded which). The rearranged segments are TRBV7-8 and TRBJ2-7, with the D gene not clear enough to name. The sequence was collected from a woman in her 30s who had recovered from COVID-19. The CDR3 region has the sequence CASSPNTYEQYF. Read as DNA, the sequence is TGTGCCAGCAGCCCAAACACCTACGAGCAGTACTTC.